The subject of this entry is one T cell receptor (beta chain). V lost 3 bases and J 4 bases, leaving 12 bases between the germline ends. From germline, CDR1 is SNHLY and CDR2 FYNNEI. The CDR3 has 14 amino acids. RNA extraction and reverse transcription yielded cDNA as sequencing template. TCRdb's copy holds only in-frame clones and misses some; the assay was immunoSEQ multiplex PCR. The sample holds 95,000 to 100,000 clones, approximately 60% seen once. These data are taken from a study of CD8+ T cells in alopecia areata. Stated treatment: oral pan-JAK inhibitor, 5-10 mg twice daily. The chain couples TRBV2 to TRBJ1-2; D not resolved. The sample consisted of CD8+ T cells sorted from blood, taken at week 4, from a patient treated with tofacitinib. The sequence came from a human donor with alopecia areata. CDR3 bases: TGTGCCAGCAGTGATACCGTTCAAGGCTATGGCTACACCTTC. This codes for CASSDTVQGYGYTF.